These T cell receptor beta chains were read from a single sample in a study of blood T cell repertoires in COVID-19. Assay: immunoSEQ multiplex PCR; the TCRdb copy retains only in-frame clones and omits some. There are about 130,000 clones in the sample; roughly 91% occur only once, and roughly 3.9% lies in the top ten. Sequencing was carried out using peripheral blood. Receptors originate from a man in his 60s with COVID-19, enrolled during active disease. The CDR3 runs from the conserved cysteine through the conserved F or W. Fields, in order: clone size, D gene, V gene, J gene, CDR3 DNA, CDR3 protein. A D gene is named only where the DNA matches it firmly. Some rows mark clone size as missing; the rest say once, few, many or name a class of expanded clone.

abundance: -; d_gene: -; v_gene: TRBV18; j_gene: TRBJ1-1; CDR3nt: TGTGCCAGCTCACCCCCCGGTTATAACACTGAAGCTTTCTTT; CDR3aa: CASSPPGYNTEAFF
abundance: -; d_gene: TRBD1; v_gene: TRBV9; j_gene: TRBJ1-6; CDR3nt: TGTGCCAGCAGCGGACAGGGAGACAGTTCACCCCTCCACTTT; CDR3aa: CASSGQGDSSPLHF
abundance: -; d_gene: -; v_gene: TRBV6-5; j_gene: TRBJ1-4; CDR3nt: TGTGCCAGCACGGGTGGGACTAATGAAAAACTGTTTTTT; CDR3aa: CASTGGTNEKLFF
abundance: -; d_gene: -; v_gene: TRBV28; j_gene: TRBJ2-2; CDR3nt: TGTGCCAGCATGATTCCCGGGGCCGGGGAGCTGTTTTTT; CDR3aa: CASMIPGAGELFF
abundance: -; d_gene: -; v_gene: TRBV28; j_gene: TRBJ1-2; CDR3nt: TGTGCCAGCATAAACTCTGGCAGGGCATATGGCTACACCTTC; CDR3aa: CASINSGRAYGYTF
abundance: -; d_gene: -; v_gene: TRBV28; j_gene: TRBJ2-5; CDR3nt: TGTGCCAGCAGTTTGATGGCGGGCCCCCAAGAGACCCAGTACTTC; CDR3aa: CASSLMAGPQETQYF
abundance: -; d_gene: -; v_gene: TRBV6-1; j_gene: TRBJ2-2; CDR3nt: TGTGCCAGCAGTGAAAACATAAACACCGGGGAGCTGTTTTTT; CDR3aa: CASSENINTGELFF
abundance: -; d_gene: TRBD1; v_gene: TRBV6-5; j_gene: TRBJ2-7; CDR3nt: TGTGCCAGCAGTCGGGACAGATACGAGCAGTACTTC; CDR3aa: CASSRDRYEQYF
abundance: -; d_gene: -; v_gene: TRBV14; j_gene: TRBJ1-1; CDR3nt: TGTGCCAGCAGCCAATCGGCAGGCCATAACACTGAAGCTTTCTTT; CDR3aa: CASSQSAGHNTEAFF
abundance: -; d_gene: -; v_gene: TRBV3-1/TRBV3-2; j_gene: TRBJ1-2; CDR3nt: TGTGCCAGCAGCCAAGATCTGGCCACCCGCTATGGCTACACCTTC; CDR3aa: CASSQDLATRYGYTF
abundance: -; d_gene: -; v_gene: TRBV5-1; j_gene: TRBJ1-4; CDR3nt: TGCGCCAGCAGCTTGGCAGCAGGGAATAATGAAAAACTGTTTTTT; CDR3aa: CASSLAAGNNEKLFF
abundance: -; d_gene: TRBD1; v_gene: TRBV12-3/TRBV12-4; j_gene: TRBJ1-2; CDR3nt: TGTGCCCAAGGGGGCCCGGGCTACACCTTC; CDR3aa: CAQGGPGYTF
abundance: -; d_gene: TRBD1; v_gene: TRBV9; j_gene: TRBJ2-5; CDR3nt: TGTGCCAGCAGCGCGTACGGGGACAGGGGTTGGGTGACCCAGTACTTC; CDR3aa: CASSAYGDRGWVTQYF
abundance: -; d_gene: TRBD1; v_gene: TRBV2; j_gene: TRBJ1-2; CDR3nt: TGTGCCAGCGGACAGGGAGAGGATGGCTACACCTTC; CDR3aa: CASGQGEDGYTF
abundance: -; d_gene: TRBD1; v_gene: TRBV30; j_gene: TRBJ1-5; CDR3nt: TGTGCCTGGAGTTCCCGGACAGGGGAAAATCAGCCCCAGCATTTT; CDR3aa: CAWSSRTGENQPQHF
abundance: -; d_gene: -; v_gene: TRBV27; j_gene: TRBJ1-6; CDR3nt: TGTGCCAGCAGTTTGTGGCCCGGGGGAGATTCACCCCTCCACTTT; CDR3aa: CASSLWPGGDSPLHF
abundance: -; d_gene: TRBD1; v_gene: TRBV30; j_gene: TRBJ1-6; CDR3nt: TGTGCCTGCCGGGGACAGTATAATTCACCCCTCCACTTT; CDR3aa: CACRGQYNSPLHF
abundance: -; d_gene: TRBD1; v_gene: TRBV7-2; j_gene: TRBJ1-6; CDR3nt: TGTGCCAGCAGCCTACCGGGACAGGGTTATTCACCCCTCCACTTT; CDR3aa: CASSLPGQGYSPLHF
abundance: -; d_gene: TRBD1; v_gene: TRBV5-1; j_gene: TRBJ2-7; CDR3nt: TGCGCCAGCAGCTGGGGACAGCCCCCAAGGTCCGAGCAGTACTTC; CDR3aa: CASSWGQPPRSEQYF
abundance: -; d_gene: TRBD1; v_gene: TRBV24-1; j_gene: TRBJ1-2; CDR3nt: TGTGCCACCAGTGACTTCGACAGGGCGGACGGCTACACCTTC; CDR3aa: CATSDFDRADGYTF
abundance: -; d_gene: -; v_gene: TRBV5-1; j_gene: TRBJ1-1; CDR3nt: TGCGCCAGCAGCTTCCAGGGTAGGGTCACTGAAGCTTTCTTT; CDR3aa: CASSFQGRVTEAFF
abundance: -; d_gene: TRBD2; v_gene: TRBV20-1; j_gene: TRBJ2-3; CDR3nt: TGCAGTGCCAGTACTAGCGGGGGGGAAGGTACGCAGTATTTT; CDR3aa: CSASTSGGEGTQYF
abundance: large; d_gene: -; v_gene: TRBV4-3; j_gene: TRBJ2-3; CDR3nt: TGCGCCAGCAGCCAAGATCTCCCAGGGGGGTTACTCACAGATACGCAGTATTTT; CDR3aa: CASSQDLPGGLLTDTQYF
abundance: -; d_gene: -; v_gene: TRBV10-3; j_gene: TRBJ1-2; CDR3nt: TGTGCCATCAGTGAGTCGGATCAGGGAGGCTATGGCTACACCTTC; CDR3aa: CAISESDQGGYGYTF
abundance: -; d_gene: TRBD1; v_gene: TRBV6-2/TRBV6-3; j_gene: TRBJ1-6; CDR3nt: TGTGCCAGCAGCCCTAGGACAGGAACTTATAATTCACCCCTCCACTTT; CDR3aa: CASSPRTGTYNSPLHF
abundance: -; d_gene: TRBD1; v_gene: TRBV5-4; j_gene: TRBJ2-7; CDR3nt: TGTGCCAGCAAGGTGACAGGGGGGTCCCGCGAGCAGTACTTC; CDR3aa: CASKVTGGSREQYF
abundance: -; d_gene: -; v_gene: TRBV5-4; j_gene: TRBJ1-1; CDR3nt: TGTGCCAGCAGCAAGAACCTCGATTTGAGCACTGAAGCTTTCTTT; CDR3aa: CASSKNLDLSTEAFF
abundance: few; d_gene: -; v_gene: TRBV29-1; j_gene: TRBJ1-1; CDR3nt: TGCAGCGTTGGTGGGCAAATGAACACTGAAGCTTTCTTT; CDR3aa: CSVGGQMNTEAFF
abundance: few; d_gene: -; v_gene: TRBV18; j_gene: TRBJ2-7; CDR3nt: TGTGCCAGCTCACAAGGGACATCAGGCGGCTACGAGCAGTACTTC; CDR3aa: CASSQGTSGGYEQYF
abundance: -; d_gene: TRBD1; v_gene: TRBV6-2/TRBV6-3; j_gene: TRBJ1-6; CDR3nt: TGTGCCAGCAGTTACCTCGGGACAGGAAATTCACCCCTCCACTTT; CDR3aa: CASSYLGTGNSPLHF